This entry lists 11 T cell receptor beta chains sequenced from one sample in a study of blood T cell repertoires in COVID-19. Profiling relied on immunoSEQ multiplex PCR, and the TCRdb table lists in-frame clones only, not all of them. The table has 81,000 or so clones, roughly 92% seen once. Sequenced: peripheral blood. Receptor source: a woman aged 55-75 years with active COVID-19.

The chain carries TRBV28 and TRBJ1-5; TRBD1 aligns across 9 bases. The trim removed 3 bases at V and 4 bases at J, leaving 4 bases unmatched. Germline CDR1 reads MDHEN; CDR2 reads SYDVKM. This CDR3 is built from 15 residues. As DNA, the CDR3 is TGTGCCAGCAGTTTCCGGGACAGGGTAAATCAGCCCCAGCATTTT. Translation gives CASSFRDRVNQPQHF.

The V gene is TRBV2, the J gene TRBJ1-5, with D unresolved. V was clipped by 8 bases and J by 2 bases, with 13 bases between them. Germline CDR1 is SNHLY and CDR2 is FYNNEI. CDR3 length: 14 amino acids. The CDR3 region has the DNA TGTGCCAGCTCTGTAAAGGGAGGCAATCAGCCCCAGCATTTT. This translates into CASSVKGGNQPQHF.

The chain is built from TRBV5-4 and TRBJ2-5; the D is unclear. V gave up 0 bases and J gave up 1 base, with 7 bases separating them. The length of the CDR3 is 14 residues. In germline, CDR1 is SGHNT, CDR2 YYREEE (reference sequence). CDR3: CASSLGSSQETQYF. For the CDR3, the DNA is TGTGCCAGCAGCTTGGGGAGTAGCCAAGAGACCCAGTACTTC.

V gene TRBV19 combines with J gene TRBJ1-1; no clear D. Germline CDR1 and CDR2: LNHDA and SQIVND (reference sequence). CDR3 length: 15 amino acids. V lost 0 bases and J lost 0, with 8 bases in between. The CDR3 sequence: CASSIDRLMNTEAFF. The CDR3 bases are TGTGCCAGTAGTATAGACAGGCTGATGAACACTGAAGCTTTCTTT. Based on the CDR3 plus reference TRBV19 and TRBJ1-1, the full variable domain is DGGITQSPKYLFRKEGQNVTLSCEQNLNHDAMYWYRQDPGQGLRLIYYSQIVNDFQKGDIAEGYSVSREKKESFPLTVTSAQKNPTAFYLCASSIDRLMNTEAFFGQGTRLTVV.

The V gene is TRBV6-5, the J gene TRBJ1-1; no clear D gene. This CDR3 has 14 residues. With 6 bases removed from V and 3 bases from J, the gap between germline ends came to 14 bases. From germline, CDR1 is MNHEY and CDR2 SVGAGI. For the CDR3, the DNA is TGTGCCAGCAGCACAAGAAGAGCGGACACTGAAGCTTTCTTT. It specifies CASSTRRADTEAFF.

The chain has TRBV28 and TRBJ2-2; 8 bases match TRBD1. With V trimmed by 1 base and J by 4 bases, 5 bases remained unmatched. The CDR3 runs 16 residues. The germline CDR1 and CDR2 sequences are MDHEN and SYDVKM. CDR3 residues: CASSLFGQGRTGELFF. CDR3 bases: TGTGCCAGCAGTTTATTTGGACAGGGCCGCACCGGGGAGCTGTTTTTT.

This sequence joins TRBV9 and TRBJ1-6; TRBD1 agrees at 7 bases. The ends lost 3 bases at V and 10 bases at J; junction bases unmatched: 7. Germline V lookup: CDR1 SGDLS, CDR2 YYNGEE. The CDR3 covers 14 residues. The CDR3 sequence: CASSERQGGSPLHF. CDR3 in DNA: TGTGCCAGCAGCGAGAGACAGGGAGGCTCACCCCTCCACTTT.

CDR3 sequence reads: CASSLGTEGYGYTF. The CDR3 DNA reads as TGTGCCAGCAGCTTGGGTACGGAGGGTTATGGCTACACCTTC. V is TRBV11-3 and J is TRBJ1-2; D ambiguous. This CDR3 is 14 amino acids long. Deletions cut 3 bases from V and 5 bases from J, with 13 bases between. CDR1 and CDR2 (germline): SGHNT, YENEEA.

The V call is TRBV3-1 (or the pseudogene TRBV3-2), the J call TRBJ2-2; TRBD1 might be the D (6 bases). Trimming shortened V by 0 bases and J by 4 bases, and 12 bases separated the two germline ends. Germline V gene sequence: CDR1 LGHDT, CDR2 YNNKEL (reference sequence). The CDR3 runs to 16 residues. The CDR3 coding sequence is TGTGCCAGCAGCCAAGAGAGGGGCAGGGGCACCGGGGAGCTGTTTTTT. Residues: CASSQERGRGTGELFF.

With respect to this clone: The junction shows a germline mismatch at one end, possibly a read error. The chain is built from TRBV7-7 and TRBJ2-1, with D possibly TRBD2 on 6 matching bases. The germline V gene encodes CDR1 SSHAT and CDR2 FNYEAQ (reference sequence). CDR3 length equals 16 residues. The CDR3 nucleotides read TGTGCTAGCAGCCCACTAGCCCCAAGCTCCTACAATGAGCAGTTCTTC. Translating gives CASSPLAPSSYNEQFF.

The rearrangement uses TRBV3-1 (or the pseudogene TRBV3-2) and TRBJ2-7; D remains unclear. Germline CDR1 LGHDT, CDR2 YNNKEL (reference sequence). The V and J ends lost 2 bases and 7 bases respectively, with 12 bases between them. This CDR3 has 13 amino acids. The CDR3 spells CASSQMAAREQYF. The CDR3, as DNA: TGTGCCAGCAGCCAAATGGCAGCGCGGGAGCAGTACTTC.